These T cell receptor beta chains were read from a single sample in a study of T cell repertoires in cytomegalovirus infection. These receptors have no known antigen. In TCRdb, the reads were re-called with MiXCR into one record per CDR3 protein. The sample lists over 250,000 distinct CDR3 sequences, approximately 22% occurring once. The specimen comprised cultured PBMCs, sampled from culture after CMV antigen stimulation. The receptors derive from a human donor in good health (CMV status not recorded). Some clones in this sample may be carry-over from other donors' samples. Both conserved end residues are part of each CDR3. The D gene is left open where the match is weak. Where a row states a size, it is once, few, many or the class of an expanded clone; other rows omit it.

d_call: NA; clone_size: many; v_call: TRBV11-3; j_call: TRBJ2-5; cdr3_nt: TGTGCCAGCAGCCATTCGGGGCAGGAGCGTGAGACCCAGTACTTC; cdr3_aa: CASSHSGQERETQYF
d_call: NA; clone_size: many; v_call: TRBV7-2; j_call: TRBJ2-7; cdr3_nt: TGTGCCAGCAGCCCTTCGCCGGGCTTCTCCTACGAGCAGTACTTC; cdr3_aa: CASSPSPGFSYEQYF
d_call: TRBD2; clone_size: many; v_call: TRBV7-2; j_call: TRBJ2-1; cdr3_nt: TGTGCCAGCAGATCTGGGACACGGGCGAGCTGGGGACTAGCGGGAGGTGGGGAGTTCTTC; cdr3_aa: CASRSGTRASWGLAGGGEFF
d_call: TRBD1; clone_size: few; v_call: TRBV12-3/TRBV12-4; j_call: TRBJ1-2; cdr3_nt: TGTGCCAGCAGTTTCGGGACAGGGGACTATGGCTACACCTTC; cdr3_aa: CASSFGTGDYGYTF
d_call: NA; clone_size: NA; v_call: TRBV5-6; j_call: TRBJ2-1; cdr3_nt: TGTGCCAGCAGCCGGCTGCTCAATGAGCAGTTCTTC; cdr3_aa: CASSRLLNEQFF
d_call: TRBD1; clone_size: few; v_call: TRBV7-9; j_call: TRBJ1-2; cdr3_nt: TGTGCCAGCGGACAGGGGGCTCATGGCTACACCTTC; cdr3_aa: CASGQGAHGYTF
d_call: TRBD1; clone_size: NA; v_call: TRBV7-4; j_call: TRBJ1-5; cdr3_nt: TGTGCCAGCAGCCAACAAGGACAGGGCGATCAGCCCCAGCATTTT; cdr3_aa: CASSQQGQGDQPQHF
d_call: NA; clone_size: few; v_call: TRBV28; j_call: TRBJ1-2; cdr3_nt: TGTGCCAGCAGTTTGCGCAGCAGACCTACTAACTATGGCTACACCTTC; cdr3_aa: CASSLRSRPTNYGYTF
d_call: NA; clone_size: NA; v_call: TRBV19; j_call: TRBJ1-1; cdr3_nt: TGTGCCAGTACTATTACAGGAATGAACACTGAAGCTTTCTTT; cdr3_aa: CASTITGMNTEAFF
d_call: NA; clone_size: few; v_call: TRBV30; j_call: TRBJ2-7; cdr3_nt: TGTGCCTGGAGTCCTCCTACAGTTTACTACGAGCAGTACTTC; cdr3_aa: CAWSPPTVYYEQYF
d_call: NA; clone_size: few; v_call: TRBV9; j_call: TRBJ2-3; cdr3_nt: TGTGCCAGCAGCGTAGCGGCCCCAGATACGCAGTATTTT; cdr3_aa: CASSVAAPDTQYF
d_call: NA; clone_size: NA; v_call: TRBV29-1; j_call: TRBJ2-3; cdr3_nt: TGCAGCGGAAGGGGAGGCGGCACAGATACGCAGTATTTT; cdr3_aa: CSGRGGGTDTQYF